What follows are 21 T cell receptor beta chains derived from one specimen sequenced in a study of blood T cell repertoires in COVID-19. The assay was immunoSEQ multiplex PCR, and TCRdb's table has in-frame clones only and misses some. The sample shows tens of thousands of clones, about 90% of them seen only once. The sample was peripheral blood. These receptors were collected from a man older than 75 in a cohort sampled during active COVID-19.

This clone was picked up a small number of times. The CDR3 coding sequence is TGCGCCAGCAGCCCGATAGCGGGGGGGCAGAACATTCAGTACTTC. Its translation is CASSPIAGGQNIQYF. The chain recombines TRBV5-1 with TRBJ2-4, with 11 positions matching TRBD2. The CDR3 totals 15 residues. After removal of 4 bases from V and 7 bases from J, the junction contained 7 bases not matched to a gene. Germline V lookup: CDR1 SGHRS, CDR2 YFSETQ.

The chain combines TRBV7-9 with TRBJ1-6; tentatively, D is TRBD1 (6 bases). Trimming shortened V by 5 bases and J by 11 bases, and 13 bases separated the two germline ends. The CDR3 runs to 13 residues. Germline V gives CDR1 SEHNR, CDR2 FQNEAQ (reference sequence). The DNA for the CDR3 is TGTGCCAGCAGCAACACAGGGATGACACCCCTCCACTTT. Protein sequence: CASSNTGMTPLHF.

The rearrangement joins TRBV7-2 to TRBJ2-3; D not resolved. From germline, CDR1 is SGHTA and CDR2 FQGNSA. Trimming cost V 5 bases and J 10 bases, with 13 bases left between them. There are 12 residues in the CDR3. The CDR3 reads CASSPLSEPQYF. As DNA, the CDR3 is TGTGCCAGCAGCCCCCTCTCCGAGCCGCAGTATTTT.

This clone showed up just a few times. The gene calls are TRBV5-5 and TRBJ2-1, with D perhaps TRBD2 (5 bases). This CDR3 is 15 amino acids long. CDR1 is SGHKS and CDR2 is YYEKEE in the germline V gene (reference sequence). Trimming removed 4 bases from V and 5 bases from J, with 16 bases in between. The CDR3 spells CASSHRDNADNEQFF. CDR3 sequence (DNA): TGTGCCAGCAGCCACCGGGATAATGCGGACAATGAGCAGTTCTTC.

The chain uses TRBV11-2 and TRBJ2-3; 11 bases map to TRBD2. The CDR3 runs to 15 residues. Germline lookup yields CDR1 SGHAT and CDR2 FQNNGV. After removal of 2 bases from V and 7 bases from J, the junction contained 5 bases not matched to a gene. DNA for the CDR3: TGTGCCAGCAGCTTATTAGCGGGGGGGCGACATACGCAGTATTTT. This gives the protein CASSLLAGGRHTQYF.

The chain uses TRBV7-3 and TRBJ2-7; maybe TRBD1 (7 bases). The germline V and J ends were trimmed by 5 bases and 5 bases, with 13 bases remaining between them. The CDR3 runs 13 residues. CDR1 is SGHTA and CDR2 is FQGTGA in the germline V gene. CDR3 region: CASSRGRGDEQYF. The CDR3 DNA reads as TGTGCCAGCAGCAGGGGGCGCGGGGACGAGCAGTACTTC.

This chain uses TRBV14 with TRBJ2-1; 8 nucleotides align to TRBD2. Germline V CDR1 and CDR2: SGHDN, FVKESK. This CDR3 has 15 residues. The J segment lost 1 base and the V segment lost 1 base, leaving 0 bases of the junction unmatched. The CDR3: CASSQVAGSYNEQFF. In nucleotides, the CDR3 is TGTGCCAGCAGCCAAGTAGCGGGGTCCTACAATGAGCAGTTCTTC.

This clone is a singleton in its sample. The chain is built from TRBV28 and TRBJ1-1; D is perhaps TRBD1 (6 bases). Between the trimmed V and J ends, which lost 6 bases and 4 bases, there was a span of 18 bases. The CDR3 consists of 15 residues. Germline V gene data show CDR1 as MDHEN and CDR2 as SYDVKM. The CDR3 here is CASRPPLGATTEAFF. The CDR3 nucleotides read TGTGCCAGCAGACCCCCCTTGGGGGCCACCACTGAAGCTTTCTTT.

The genes are TRBV6-1 and TRBJ2-7, with D unclear. The CDR3 is 13 residues long. The germline V gene has CDR1 MNHNS and CDR2 SASEGT. Between the trimmed V and J ends, which lost 1 base and 4 bases, there was a span of 8 bases. CDR3 in amino acids: CASSEGGVYEQYF. The CDR3 DNA reads as TGTGCCAGCAGTGAAGGCGGTGTGTACGAGCAGTACTTC.

The sample holds a few counts of this clone. The J gene is TRBJ2-7, the V gene TRBV12-3 or TRBV12-4, with TRBD1 matching 7 bases. The CDR3 totals 13 residues. The ends lost 6 bases at V and 1 base at J; junction bases unmatched: 3. This CDR3 reads CASRSDRSYEQYF. CDR3 in DNA: TGTGCCAGCAGATCGGACAGGTCCTACGAGCAGTACTTC.

The chain joins TRBV27 to TRBJ2-1; 8 bases match TRBD1. The CDR3 runs to 14 residues. Per germline, CDR1 MNHEY and CDR2 SMNVEV (reference sequence). Trimming took 5 bases from V and 8 from J; bases not matched to a gene: 8. In DNA form, the CDR3 reads TGTGCCAGCAGTCCAAGGACAGGGAGCCATGAGCAGTTCTTC. It specifies CASSPRTGSHEQFF.

The chain uses TRBV5-6 and TRBJ1-2; 7 bases align to TRBD1. CDR3 length: 16 residues. The germline V gene encodes CDR1 SGHDT and CDR2 YYEEEE. Unmatched junction bases numbered 9, after V lost 3 bases and J lost 1 base. CDR3 nucleotides: TGTGCCAGCAGCTGGGGGACCGGGACAGTTAACTATGGCTACACCTTC. This translates into CASSWGTGTVNYGYTF.

The chain uses TRBV21-1 and TRBJ2-7; the D segment call TRBD2 is taken from the table without a DNA check. TRBV21-1 is given as a pseudogene. The CDR3 loop spans 15 amino acids. CDR3 in amino acids: CASSLPGEFSYEQYF. The CDR3, as DNA: TGTGCCAGCAGTCTCCCGGGAGAATTTTCCTACGAGCAGTACTTC.

This clone has a single count. This chain connects TRBV5-1 to TRBJ2-7, with unresolved D. CDR1 is SGHRS and CDR2 is YFSETQ in the germline V gene. The CDR3 extends over 15 amino acids. Trimming shortened V by 2 bases and J by 2 bases, and 14 bases separated the two germline ends. CDR3 residues: CASSFGPGQTYEQYV. The CDR3 DNA follows: TGCGCCAGCAGCTTTGGCCCGGGTCAAACCTACGAGCAGTACGTC.

V and J are TRBV6-5 and TRBJ1-5; D is unresolved. Trimming removed 5 bases at V and 1 base at J, with 9 bases between. The CDR3 totals 14 residues. The germline V gene has CDR1 MNHEY and CDR2 SVGAGI. As DNA, the CDR3 is TGTGCCAGCAGTCGGTCCCTCAGCAATCAGCCCCAGCATTTT. This translates into CASSRSLSNQPQHF.

The rearrangement joins TRBV3-1 (or the pseudogene TRBV3-2) to TRBJ1-4; D remains unclear. The V gene's germline CDR1 is LGHDT and CDR2 YNNKEL (reference sequence). The CDR3 consists of 16 residues. The germline V and J ends were trimmed by 4 bases and 0 bases, with 12 bases remaining between them. In nucleotides, the CDR3 is TGTGCCAGCAGCCCCGGGGAGAGGGCAACTAATGAAAAACTGTTTTTT. Protein: CASSPGERATNEKLFF.

The rearrangement joins TRBV7-2 to TRBJ2-1, with 9 positions matching TRBD1. Germline V gene sequence: CDR1 SGHTA, CDR2 FQGNSA. Trimming at V came to 5 bases and at J to 2 bases, leaving 1 base not matched to a gene. This CDR3 region has 14 residues. CDR3 residues: CASSRDRAYNEQFF. In DNA form, the CDR3 reads TGTGCCAGCAGCCGGGACAGGGCCTACAATGAGCAGTTCTTC.

The rearrangement uses TRBV29-1 and TRBJ1-2; 7 bases match TRBD1. Germline V lookup: CDR1 SQVTM, CDR2 ANQGSEA. The trim removed 6 bases at V and 5 bases at J, leaving 12 bases unmatched. The CDR3 has 14 amino acids. CDR3 sequence: CSVTIGGDSYGYTF. The CDR3 nucleotides read TGCAGCGTAACAATTGGCGGGGACAGTTATGGCTACACCTTC.

J is TRBJ2-3 and V is TRBV5-1; 7 bases align to TRBD2. The V gene end was trimmed by 4 bases and the J gene end by 0 bases; junction bases not matched to a gene: 8. The CDR3 has 16 residues. The germline CDR1 and CDR2 sequences are SGHRS and YFSETQ. The CDR3 protein is CASSGESGASTDTQYF. The CDR3 DNA sequence: TGCGCCAGCAGCGGCGAAAGCGGGGCTAGCACAGATACGCAGTATTTT.

In this sample, this clone turned up once. V usage is TRBV4-3 and J usage is TRBJ1-1; D gene unclear. The CDR3 has 16 residues. Germline CDR1 and CDR2: LGHNA and YSLEER. V lost 1 base, J lost 0 bases, and 12 bases lay in between. The CDR3 region is CASSQGHPGLNTEAFF. In DNA form, the CDR3 reads TGCGCCAGCAGCCAAGGACACCCGGGGTTGAACACTGAAGCTTTCTTT.

In this sample, this clone turned up once. The chain uses TRBV11-2 and TRBJ2-5; the D gene is possibly TRBD2 (6 bases). Germline CDR1 reads SGHAT; CDR2 reads FQNNGV. With 0 bases removed from V and 1 base from J, the gap between germline ends came to 12 bases. This CDR3 region has 16 residues. In nucleotides, the CDR3 is TGTGCCAGCAGCTTAGATAGGCGGGAACTCCAAGAGACCCAGTACTTC. This codes for CASSLDRRELQETQYF.